Shown below are 26 T cell receptor beta chains from a single sample sequenced in a study of shared clonotypes between healthy human individuals. The protocol was immunoSEQ multiplex PCR, while the TCRdb copy is restricted to in-frame clones and leaves out a portion. The table records roughly 1.5 million clones, nearly 99% of them present only once. Sequences were obtained from naive CD4+ T cells sorted from blood. The subset: CD45RA+ positively selected. These receptors were taken from a man aged 30 to 45 in good health.

The V call is TRBV7-9, the J call TRBJ2-3; D is ambiguous. In germline, CDR1 is SEHNR, CDR2 FQNEAQ (reference sequence). V lost 0 bases to trimming and J lost 4 bases, with 11 bases between them. CDR3 length equals 15 residues. The CDR3 sequence: CASSLAASGADTQYF. The CDR3 DNA follows: TGTGCCAGCAGCTTAGCGGCTAGTGGCGCAGATACGCAGTATTTT. The whole variable domain, filled in from reference TRBV7-9 and TRBJ2-3, reads DTGVSQNPRHKITKRGQNVTFRCDPISEHNRLYWYRQTLGQGPEFLTYFQNEAQLEKSRLLSDRFSAERPKGSFSTLEIQRTEQGDSAMYLCASSLAASGADTQYFGPGTRLTVL.

This clone showed up just once. The chain combines TRBV7-9 with TRBJ1-5, with D maybe TRBD1 (5 bases). V was trimmed by 1 base and J by 1 base, leaving 20 bases between them. The germline V gene encodes CDR1 SEHNR and CDR2 FQNEAQ (reference sequence). There are 19 residues in the CDR3. The CDR3 nucleotides read TGTGCCAGCAGCTTAGAGTTGGCAGGGTTCCGAAGGAGCAATCAGCCCCAGCATTTT. Translating gives CASSLELAGFRRSNQPQHF.

This clone has a single count. The V call is TRBV10-1, the J call TRBJ2-7; D might be TRBD2 (5 bases). Trimming removed 0 bases at V and 7 bases at J, with 10 bases between. The CDR3 covers 13 residues. Germline V gene sequence: CDR1 WNHNN, CDR2 SYGVQD (reference sequence). CDR3 residues: CASSESGRVEQYF. In DNA, the CDR3 is TGCGCCAGCAGTGAGTCCGGGCGGGTGGAGCAGTACTTC.

V usage is TRBV7-9 and J usage is TRBJ1-2; D is perhaps TRBD1 (6 bases). The CDR3 spans 15 residues. Germline values: CDR1 SEHNR, CDR2 FQNEAQ (reference sequence). V gave up 2 bases and J gave up 3 bases, with 13 bases separating them. The CDR3 DNA sequence: TGTGCCAGCAGCTTATATGGGGGCATTGACTATGGCTACACCTTC. Residues: CASSLYGGIDYGYTF. Variable domain in full (rest from reference TRBV7-9 and TRBJ1-2): DTGVSQNPRHKITKRGQNVTFRCDPISEHNRLYWYRQTLGQGPEFLTYFQNEAQLEKSRLLSDRFSAERPKGSFSTLEIQRTEQGDSAMYLCASSLYGGIDYGYTFGSGTRLTVV.

J is TRBJ1-1 and V is TRBV27, with a possible D match to TRBD1 (5 bases). The CDR3 loop spans 20 amino acids. V shed 2 bases and J shed 0 bases, with 25 bases lying between them. Germline values: CDR1 MNHEY, CDR2 SMNVEV (reference sequence). CDR3 sequence: CASSLARGTSVRGLNTEAFF. The CDR3 DNA follows: TGTGCCAGCAGTTTAGCCCGAGGGACTTCCGTGAGGGGCCTGAACACTGAAGCTTTCTTT.

Note on this clone: This CDR3 is also generated by other DNA sequences in the sample. This rearrangement joins TRBV10-3 to TRBJ2-7; D unclear. Trimming cost V 2 bases and J 2 bases, with 7 bases left between them. Germline-derived CDR1 and CDR2 are ENHRY and SYGVKD. The CDR3 totals 13 residues. The CDR3: CAISEGLPYEQYF. CDR3 DNA: TGTGCCATCAGTGAGGGGCTTCCCTACGAGCAGTACTTC.

The J gene is TRBJ2-7, the V gene TRBV6-5; 8 bases are shared with TRBD2. The V segment lost 0 bases and the J segment 3 bases; nucleotides outside the gene matches: 1. This CDR3 has 14 amino acids. Germline V lookup: CDR1 MNHEY, CDR2 SVGAGI. The CDR3 region has the DNA TGTGCCAGCAGTTACTCAGCGGGGGTCTACGAGCAGTACTTC. Translated, it gives CASSYSAGVYEQYF.

The chain employs TRBV9 and TRBJ2-5, with D possibly being TRBD1 (6 bases). The V gene lost 3 bases and the J gene lost 10 bases, with 19 bases spanning the gap. The CDR3 loop spans 14 amino acids. Germline V CDR1 and CDR2: SGDLS, YYNGEE. CDR3: CASSGGLSKGGQYF. For the CDR3, the DNA is TGTGCCAGCAGCGGGGGGCTCTCGAAGGGCGGCCAGTACTTC.

This chain links TRBV7-2 with TRBJ2-7, with 13 bases fitting TRBD2. Germline trimming cut 10 bases from V and 7 bases from J; bases unmatched to any gene: 4. Germline V gene sequence: CDR1 SGHTA, CDR2 FQGNSA. The CDR3 has 12 amino acids. This CDR3 reads CAIPGLAGEQYF. The CDR3 DNA follows: TGTGCCATCCCGGGACTAGCGGGAGAGCAGTACTTC.

V is TRBV30 and J is TRBJ2-6; D is perhaps TRBD2 (5 bases). The V gene lost 7 bases and the J gene lost 11 bases, with 15 bases spanning the gap. The length of the CDR3 is 12 residues. CDR1 and CDR2 (germline): GTSNPN, SVGIG (reference sequence). DNA for the CDR3: TGTGCCTTAACTAGAATCTTTGACGTCCTGACTTTC. This codes for CALTRIFDVLTF.

The V and J genes are TRBV4-3 and TRBJ2-7, with 9 bases matching TRBD2. CDR3 size: 16 residues. V was clipped by 0 bases and J by 4 bases; unmatched bases: 7. Per the germline V gene, CDR1 is LGHNA and CDR2 is YSLEER. CDR3 protein: CASSQEVTSGPYEQYF. DNA of the CDR3: TGCGCCAGCAGCCAAGAAGTGACTAGCGGCCCGTACGAGCAGTACTTC.

The gene calls are TRBV5-4 and TRBJ2-2, with D maybe TRBD1 (8 bases). In germline, CDR1 is SGHNT, CDR2 YYREEE (reference sequence). V shed 1 base and J shed 6 bases, with 10 bases lying between them. The CDR3 is 14 residues long. The CDR3 reads CASSLTGGAGELFF. CDR3 nucleotide sequence: TGTGCCAGCAGCTTGACAGGGGGGGCCGGGGAGCTGTTTTTT.

This chain joins TRBV10-1 and TRBJ2-7; weak D call: TRBD2 (5 bases). CDR3 length equals 11 residues. Germline V CDR1 and CDR2: WNHNN, SYGVQD (reference sequence). V was trimmed by 5 bases and J by 6 bases, leaving 8 bases between them. Here the CDR3 DNA reads TGCGCCAGCAGTCGGGGATCCGAGCAGTACTTC. Amino acid sequence: CASSRGSEQYF.

J is TRBJ1-1 and V is TRBV11-2, with D tentatively TRBD1 (6 bases). Per germline, CDR1 SGHAT and CDR2 FQNNGV. The CDR3 length is 14 residues. Trimming pared 4 bases from V and 6 bases from J, leaving 15 bases between. CDR3 nucleotides: TGTGCCAGCAGCTCGGGTAGGGGGGGCCCTGAAGCTTTCTTT. Translated, it gives CASSSGRGGPEAFF. Drawing the rest from reference TRBV11-2 and TRBJ1-1, the complete variable domain is EAGVAQSPRYKIIEKRQSVAFWCNPISGHATLYWYQQILGQGPKLLIQFQNNGVVDDSQLPKDRFSAERLKGVDSTLKIQPAKLEDSAVYLCASSSGRGGPEAFFGQGTRLTVV.

This clone was detected once. The V call is TRBV9, the J call TRBJ2-3; D may be TRBD2 (6 bases). The CDR3 has 13 residues. Trimming took 8 bases from V and 2 from J, leaving 12 bases between them. Per germline, CDR1 SGDLS and CDR2 YYNGEE. The CDR3 loop reads CASNGGFTDTQYF. CDR3 sequence (DNA): TGTGCCAGTAATGGAGGGTTCACAGATACGCAGTATTTT.

The table lists this clone with a count of one. The chain recombines TRBV5-1 with TRBJ1-5, with D maybe TRBD1 (5 bases). The CDR3 covers 17 residues. CDR1 and CDR2 from the germline V gene are SGHRS and YFSETQ. Trimming took 4 bases from V and 4 from J, leaving 21 bases between them. CDR3 region: CASSPSPGREGNQPQHF. Here the CDR3 DNA reads TGCGCCAGCAGCCCATCTCCCGGCAGGGAGGGGAATCAGCCCCAGCATTTT.

This chain joins TRBV28 and TRBJ2-7; 12 bases fit TRBD1. Germline V gene data show CDR1 as MDHEN and CDR2 as SYDVKM. V was pared by 5 bases and J by 3 bases, with 11 bases of the junction left unmatched. The CDR3 covers 17 residues. CDR3 sequence: CASSTYSGTGGLYEQYF. The CDR3, as DNA: TGTGCCAGCAGTACTTATTCCGGGACAGGGGGCCTCTACGAGCAGTACTTC.

The CDR3 DNA is TGTGCCAGCAGCCACTTACCCAGCCCCTACAATGAGCAGTTCTTC. Translation: CASSHLPSPYNEQFF. The chain carries TRBV7-9 and TRBJ2-1; D remains ambiguous. Per germline, CDR1 SEHNR and CDR2 FQNEAQ (reference sequence). Trimming took off 5 bases at V and 2 bases at J, with 13 bases between the two ends. There are 15 residues in the CDR3. Supplemented by reference TRBV7-9 and TRBJ2-1, the full variable domain reads DTGVSQNPRHKITKRGQNVTFRCDPISEHNRLYWYRQTLGQGPEFLTYFQNEAQLEKSRLLSDRFSAERPKGSFSTLEIQRTEQGDSAMYLCASSHLPSPYNEQFFGPGTRLTVL.

The gene calls are TRBV10-2 and TRBJ1-5; D is undetermined. Trimming took off 5 bases at V and 4 bases at J, with 12 bases between the two ends. Germline assignment: CDR1 WSHSY and CDR2 SAAADI. CDR3 length equals 14 residues. CDR3 sequence reads: CASSTSAPNQPQHF. The CDR3 region has the DNA TGCGCCAGCAGTACATCGGCCCCTAATCAGCCCCAGCATTTT.

V usage is TRBV7-2 and J usage is TRBJ1-2; a weak D match, TRBD1 (5 bases). The V end was cut by 2 bases, the J end by 4 bases, with 20 bases between. This CDR3 region has 17 residues. Germline CDR1 and CDR2: SGHTA and FQGNSA. CDR3 coding DNA: TGTGCCAGCAGCTTAAGCTCGCGCGGGGGAGATTCCTATGGCTACACCTTC. It encodes CASSLSSRGGDSYGYTF.

The count of this clone is one. V usage is TRBV5-1 and J usage is TRBJ2-7; 10 bases are shared with TRBD1. This CDR3 is 15 amino acids long. V lost 7 bases, J lost 3 bases, and 10 bases stayed unmatched. From germline, CDR1 is SGHRS and CDR2 YFSETQ. The DNA for the CDR3 is TGCGCCAGCGGCCTTCTGACAGGGGGCAACTACGAGCAGTACTTC. Its protein is CASGLLTGGNYEQYF.

This chain joins TRBV19 and TRBJ2-2, with D unresolved. V lost 1 base and J lost 3, with 3 bases in between. Germline CDR1 reads LNHDA; CDR2 reads SQIVND (reference sequence). This CDR3 spans 13 amino acids. CDR3 in DNA: TGTGCCAGTAGTATAGTCCACACCGGGGAGCTGTTTTTT. Amino acids: CASSIVHTGELFF.

The rearrangement uses TRBV9 and TRBJ2-6; 12 bases match TRBD1. V shed 5 bases, J shed 4 bases, and the junction held 16 bases outside the gene matches. This CDR3 contains 20 residues. Germline lookup yields CDR1 SGDLS and CDR2 YYNGEE. The CDR3 here is CASRPRDRGLPGSGANVLTF. As DNA, the CDR3 is TGTGCCAGCAGGCCCCGGGACAGGGGGCTCCCGGGGTCGGGGGCCAACGTCCTGACTTTC.

This sequence joins TRBV6-4 and TRBJ2-5; D possibly corresponds to TRBD2 (5 bases). Germline CDR1 reads MRHNA; CDR2 reads SNTAGT. This CDR3 spans 13 amino acids. Trimming took off 5 bases at V and 4 bases at J, with 11 bases between the two ends. The CDR3 DNA reads as TGTGCCAGCAGTCGAACTAGGTTAGAGACCCAGTACTTC. It is translated as CASSRTRLETQYF.

The chain is built from TRBV5-1 and TRBJ2-7, with 8 bases aligning to TRBD1. V was clipped by 5 bases and J by 5 bases; unmatched bases: 15. This CDR3 has 16 residues. Germline-derived CDR1 and CDR2 are SGHRS and YFSETQ. As DNA, the CDR3 is TGCGCCAGCAGAGTTTTTGGGCAGGGGGCTTTCGACGAGCAGTACTTC. Translated: CASRVFGQGAFDEQYF.

The CDR3 nucleotides read TGTGCCAGCTCGCTCCTAGGTCACGTTGACACAGATACGCAGTATTTT. As protein: CASSLLGHVDTDTQYF. The J gene is TRBJ2-3, the V gene TRBV18, with D hard to call. Trimming left V 6 bases short and J 2 bases short, with 18 bases between. Per the germline V gene, CDR1 is KGHSH and CDR2 is LQKENI. The CDR3 covers 16 residues. The whole variable domain, filled in from reference TRBV18 and TRBJ2-3, reads NAGVMQNPRHLVRRRGQEARLRCSPMKGHSHVYWYRQLPEEGLKFMVYLQKENIIDESGMPKERFSAEFPKEGPSILRIQQVVRGDSAAYFCASSLLGHVDTDTQYFGPGTRLTVL.